The 10 T cell receptor beta chains presented below share a single source sample, sequenced in a study of blood T cell repertoires in COVID-19. Here immunoSEQ multiplex PCR was the method, and the copy in TCRdb shows in-frame clones only, minus some. This sample has 100,000 to 110,000 clones, with roughly 88% found just once. The specimen sequenced was peripheral blood. All receptors come from a human donor in a cohort sampled during active COVID-19.

This sequence joins TRBV4-2 and TRBJ2-3; maybe TRBD2 (6 bases). The germline V and J ends were trimmed by 5 bases and 2 bases, with 23 bases remaining between them. The CDR3 has 18 amino acids. CDR1 LGHNA and CDR2 YNFKEQ come from the germline V gene. CDR3 region: CASSARSGLGTYTDTQYF. The CDR3 nucleotides are TGTGCCAGCAGCGCCCGATCGGGGTTGGGGACTTACACAGATACGCAGTATTTT.

V gene TRBV5-6 combines with J gene TRBJ2-7; TRBD1 matches at 8 bases. This CDR3 spans 14 amino acids. Trimming removed 3 bases from V and 2 bases from J; junction bases left unmatched: 4. CDR1 is SGHDT and CDR2 is YYEEEE in the germline V gene. The CDR3: CASSSGQAPYEQYF. The CDR3 DNA follows: TGTGCCAGCAGCTCGGGACAGGCTCCCTACGAGCAGTACTTC.

The rearrangement uses TRBV15 and TRBJ2-7; D call uncertain. This CDR3 is 11 amino acids long. The V gene lost 3 bases and the J gene lost 4 bases, with 4 bases spanning the gap. Germline CDR1 LNHNV, CDR2 YYDKDF (reference sequence). CDR3 DNA sequence: TGTGCCACCAGCAGTCTGTACGAGCAGTACTTC. Residues: CATSSLYEQYF.

The chain has TRBV7-3 and TRBJ2-1, with TRBD2 identical over 14 bases. The CDR3 sequence is 17 residues long. The V segment lost 5 bases and the J segment 4 bases; nucleotides outside the gene matches: 7. The germline V gene encodes CDR1 SGHTA and CDR2 FQGTGA. CDR3 nucleotides: TGTGCCAGCAGCCCGGGACTAGCGGGAGTAGGTTACAATGAGCAGTTCTTC. Amino acid sequence: CASSPGLAGVGYNEQFF. The full variable domain, in which reference TRBV7-3 and TRBJ2-1 provide the parts outside the CDR3, is GAGVSQTPSNKVTEKGKYVELRCDPISGHTALYWYRQSLGQGPEFLIYFQGTGAADDSGLPNDRFFAVRPEGSVSTLKIQRTERGDSAVYLCASSPGLAGVGYNEQFFGPGTRLTVL.

The chain carries TRBV5-1 and TRBJ1-2; no reliable D call. V was pared by 0 bases and J by 5 bases, with 8 bases between. The CDR3 has 13 residues. Germline V CDR1 and CDR2: SGHRS, YFSETQ. The CDR3 loop reads CASSLGSGYGYTF. CDR3 DNA sequence: TGCGCCAGCAGCTTGGGGTCCGGTTATGGCTACACCTTC.

This chain uses TRBV5-5 with TRBJ2-5, with D maybe TRBD2 (7 bases). V dropped 4 bases and J dropped 2 bases, with 15 bases sitting between them. The germline V gene has CDR1 SGHKS and CDR2 YYEKEE (reference sequence). The CDR3 sequence is 15 residues long. The DNA of the CDR3 is TGTGCCAGCAGCCCTGGGGGGGGCCTTCAAGAGACCCAGTACTTC. It codes for CASSPGGGLQETQYF. The full variable domain, with the rest looked up from reference TRBV5-5 and TRBJ2-5, is DAGVTQSPTHLIKTRGQQVTLRCSPISGHKSVSWYQQVLGQGPQFIFQYYEKEERGRGNFPDRFSARQFPNYSSELNVNALLLGDSALYLCASSPGGGLQETQYFGPGTRLLVL.

The genes are TRBV4-1 and TRBJ2-7; D possibly corresponds to TRBD1 (6 bases). From germline, CDR1 is MGHRA and CDR2 YSYEKL. The CDR3 covers 15 residues. Trimming removed 2 bases at V and 4 bases at J, with 15 bases between. DNA of the CDR3: TGCGCCAGCAGCCAAACACAGGGTGATAGGTACGAGCAGTACTTC. Protein: CASSQTQGDRYEQYF.

This chain joins TRBV27 and TRBJ1-4; D gene ambiguous. V lost 2 bases, J lost 3 bases, and 10 bases lay in between. The CDR3 has 15 amino acids. Germline V gene lookup returns CDR1 MNHEY and CDR2 SMNVEV (reference sequence). The CDR3 loop is CASSLGWEANEKLFF. The CDR3 nucleotides read TGTGCCAGCAGTTTAGGGTGGGAGGCTAATGAAAAACTGTTTTTT.

V gene TRBV9 combines with J gene TRBJ1-1; D is possibly TRBD1 (5 bases). From germline, CDR1 is SGDLS and CDR2 YYNGEE. With 3 bases removed from V and 7 bases from J, the gap between germline ends came to 13 bases. The CDR3 is 13 residues long. CDR3 loop: CASSDTPGIEAFF. The CDR3 region has the DNA TGTGCCAGCAGCGACACCCCAGGGATTGAAGCTTTCTTT.

This clone has just a few counts. The V gene is TRBV2, the J gene TRBJ2-5; D might be TRBD2 (6 bases). The CDR3 runs 15 residues. The germline gives CDR1 SNHLY, CDR2 FYNNEI. V lost 2 bases, J lost 2 bases, and 12 bases lay in between. The CDR3: CASSESRGEQETQYF. CDR3 nucleotide sequence: TGTGCCAGCAGTGAATCCCGCGGGGAGCAAGAGACCCAGTACTTC.